This T cell receptor beta chain was sequenced in a study of T cell repertoires in cytomegalovirus infection. As for the study in general: Recently identified HLA-C-restricted CMV epitopes and well-studied HLA-B-restricted CMV epitopes were used by the study.

A single record per CDR3 protein comes from TCRdb applying MiXCR to the reads. The sample includes 150,000 or so distinct CDR3 sequences, roughly a fifth of them seen just once. CDR3 size: 14 residues. The germline V gene has CDR1 SQVTM and CDR2 ANQGSEA. On this clonotype itself: Its antigen is still unknown.

The chain employs TRBV29-1 and TRBJ2-1, with no clear D. The sequences come from CD8+ T cells from cultured PBMCs, collected from culture after CMV antigen stimulation. This TCR came from a human donor in good health (CMV status not recorded). Some clones in this sample may be carry-over from other donors' samples. The CDR3 DNA follows: TGCACCTCAAGTCCTGCGGATACCTACAATGAGCAGTTCTTC. This codes for CTSSPADTYNEQFF.